These 23 T cell receptor beta chains share one sample of origin, sequenced in a study of T cell responses to AZD1222 COVID-19 vaccine (TCRdb year 2021). The time point label corresponds to: about 28 days (+/-7) after the second vaccine dose. Libraries were constructed by the immunoSEQ multiplex PCR assay. TCRdb re-hosts the immuneACCESS table, in-frame sequences only. Its copies lack some clones; in the studies checked, an unresolved V gene accounts for under half of them, and the cause for the rest is not known. Recorded for this sample are roughly 51,000 clones; more than 70% of them occurred a single time. The leading ten clones occupy more than 14% of the sample. The sequenced sample was peripheral blood, obtained 28 days after the second AZD1222 dose. The receptors were sampled from an adult who received the AZD1222 COVID-19 vaccine.

The chain joins TRBV23-1 to TRBJ2-5; D is ambiguous. TRBV23-1 is an ORF for which the function is uncertain. CDR3 length: 10 residues. The V gene lost 6 bases and the J gene lost 5 bases, with 4 bases spanning the gap. CDR3 nucleotide sequence: TGCGCCAGCAGGGAGGAGACCCAGTACTTC. This codes for CASREETQYF.

The V and J genes are TRBV6-5 and TRBJ2-2; D possibly corresponds to TRBD2 (5 bases). This CDR3 is built from 13 residues. V lost 4 bases, J lost 4 bases, and 7 bases lay in between. Germline-derived CDR1 and CDR2 are MNHEY and SVGAGI. CDR3 residues: CASSFRGTGELFF. CDR3 nucleotides: TGTGCCAGCAGTTTCCGGGGCACCGGGGAGCTGTTTTTT.

This sequence joins TRBV24-1 and TRBJ2-1, with D possibly being TRBD1 (7 bases). The CDR3 consists of 15 residues. From germline, CDR1 is KGHDR and CDR2 SFDVKD. With 5 bases removed from V and 9 bases from J, the gap between germline ends came to 19 bases. CDR3 in DNA: TGTGCCACCAGTGGTGTGACAGGGACTCACAGTGAGCAGTTCTTC. It yields the protein CATSGVTGTHSEQFF.

This rearrangement joins TRBV12-3 or TRBV12-4 to TRBJ2-7, with D unresolved. The CDR3 consists of 10 residues. V was cut by 7 bases and J by 3 bases, with 4 bases left in between. This chain's CDR3 is CASTRYEQYF. The CDR3 region has the DNA TGTGCCAGCACCCGCTACGAGCAGTACTTC.

CDR3 sequence (DNA): TGTGCCTGGAGTGTCACCGCCCGGCAGCCCCAGCATTTT. Protein sequence: CAWSVTARQPQHF. The rearrangement uses TRBV30 and TRBJ1-5; D is unclear. CDR1 GTSNPN and CDR2 SVGIG come from the germline V gene (reference sequence). The CDR3 runs to 13 residues. With 0 bases removed from V and 7 bases from J, the gap between germline ends came to 10 bases. Together with reference TRBV30 and TRBJ1-5, the CDR3 gives the full variable domain: SQTIHQWPATLVQPVGSPLSLECTVEGTSNPNLYWYRQAAGRGLQLLFYSVGIGQISSEVPQNLSASRPQDRQFILSSKKLLLSDSGFYLCAWSVTARQPQHFGDGTRLSIL.

This clone was recorded only once. The chain employs TRBV18 and TRBJ2-7; D is unresolved. The CDR3 contains 13 residues. V was shortened by 5 bases and J by 3 bases, with 11 bases between the two germline ends. CDR1 and CDR2 (germline): KGHSH, LQKENI. For the CDR3, the DNA is TGTGCCAGCTCATTTGAACAGAACTACGAGCAGTACTTC. Its protein is CASSFEQNYEQYF.

The rearrangement links TRBV28 to TRBJ1-2, with D uncertain. V gave up 6 bases and J gave up 3 bases, with 14 bases separating them. The length of the CDR3 is 14 residues. Germline V gene data show CDR1 as MDHEN and CDR2 as SYDVKM. In DNA, the CDR3 is TGTGCCAGCAGGAGAGGACCGGATCACTATGGCTACACCTTC. This sequence encodes CASRRGPDHYGYTF.

This chain connects TRBV4-2 to TRBJ1-6; no firm D call. The germline V gene has CDR1 LGHNA and CDR2 YNFKEQ. Between the trimmed V and J ends, which lost 0 bases and 8 bases, there was a span of 17 bases. The CDR3 consists of 17 residues. The CDR3 region has the DNA TGTGCCAGCAGCCAAGATGTCCGGGGAAGTGTGCATTCACCCCTCCACTTT. It translates to CASSQDVRGSVHSPLHF.

The chain uses TRBV4-2 and TRBJ1-3; no firm D call. The CDR3 is 15 amino acids. Trimming took off 4 bases at V and 0 bases at J, with 10 bases between the two ends. Germline V gene data show CDR1 as LGHNA and CDR2 as YNFKEQ. The CDR3 DNA sequence: TGTGCCAGCAGCCCCGATCCCAGCTCTGGAAACACCATATATTTT. Translating gives CASSPDPSSGNTIYF.

The genes are TRBV11-2 and TRBJ2-1, with 10 bases lining up with TRBD2. The CDR3 extends over 17 amino acids. After removal of 1 base from V and 6 bases from J, the junction contained 9 bases not matched to a gene. The germline V gene has CDR1 SGHAT and CDR2 FQNNGV. The DNA for the CDR3 is TGTGCCAGCAGCTTAGCCAGCGGGAGGGCCTTAGCCAATGAGCAGTTCTTC. It specifies CASSLASGRALANEQFF.

The chain couples TRBV7-9 to TRBJ2-2; D is uncertain. The V gene lost 1 base and the J gene lost 4 bases, with 7 bases spanning the gap. CDR3 length equals 14 residues. Germline CDR1 reads SEHNR; CDR2 reads FQNEAQ (reference sequence). CDR3 sequence: CASSLGRFTGELFF. DNA for the CDR3: TGTGCCAGCAGCTTAGGACGATTCACCGGGGAGCTGTTTTTT.

The V call is TRBV4-1, the J call TRBJ1-2; 9 bases line up with TRBD1. With 3 bases clipped from V and 4 bases from J, the junction kept 12 bases outside the gene matches. Germline lookup yields CDR1 MGHRA and CDR2 YSYEKL. The CDR3 spans 17 residues. The CDR3 region has the DNA TGCGCCAGCAGCCAGGTCCCGGGACAGGGCTATATCTATGGCTACACCTTC. Its translation is CASSQVPGQGYIYGYTF.

The V and J genes are TRBV4-3 and TRBJ1-2; D may be TRBD1 (5 bases). This CDR3 spans 13 amino acids. Germline CDR1 LGHNA, CDR2 YSLEER. Trimming removed 1 base from V and 2 bases from J, with 5 bases in between. DNA for the CDR3: TGCGCCAGCAGCCAAGGGGGGAACTATGGCTACACCTTC. Residues: CASSQGGNYGYTF.

The genes are TRBV4-3 and TRBJ1-2; a weak D match, TRBD1 (6 bases). Trimming took off 4 bases at V and 2 bases at J, with 8 bases between the two ends. Per the germline V gene, CDR1 is LGHNA and CDR2 is YSLEER. CDR3 length: 13 amino acids. CDR3 sequence: CASSLQGNYGYTF. CDR3 coding DNA: TGCGCCAGCAGCCTCCAGGGGAACTATGGCTACACCTTC.

This chain connects TRBV7-2 to TRBJ2-1; 7 bases match TRBD1. The V gene end was trimmed by 5 bases and the J gene end by 13 bases; junction bases not matched to a gene: 8. The CDR3 length is 12 residues. CDR1 is SGHTA and CDR2 is FQGNSA in the germline V gene. The CDR3 here is CASSDAGGLQFF. DNA of the CDR3: TGTGCCAGCAGCGACGCAGGGGGATTACAGTTCTTC.

The rearrangement links TRBV19 to TRBJ1-1, with a weak D call TRBD1 (5 bases). CDR1 and CDR2 (germline): LNHDA, SQIVND (reference sequence). CDR3 length equals 14 residues. V was clipped by 6 bases and J by 3 bases, with 14 bases between them. CDR3 sequence reads: CASRSRGGDTEAFF. CDR3 DNA sequence: TGTGCCAGTAGATCACGGGGCGGGGACACTGAAGCTTTCTTT.

The chain joins TRBV5-6 to TRBJ1-4; no clear D gene. The germline V gene has CDR1 SGHDT and CDR2 YYEEEE. Between the trimmed V and J ends, which lost 0 bases and 4 bases, there was a span of 7 bases. CDR3 length: 14 residues. The CDR3 spells CASSLGPSNEKLFF. CDR3 nucleotide sequence: TGTGCCAGCAGCTTGGGACCGAGTAATGAAAAACTGTTTTTT. The variable domain in full, completed from reference TRBV5-6 and TRBJ1-4, reads DAGVTQSPTHLIKTRGQQVTLRCSPKSGHDTVSWYQQALGQGPQFIFQYYEEEERQRGNFPDRFSGHQFPNYSSELNVNALLLGDSALYLCASSLGPSNEKLFFGSGTQLSVL.

The genes are TRBV12-2 and TRBJ2-2; the table's D call, TRBD2, was not checked against the DNA. TRBV12-2 is described as a pseudogene. The length of the CDR3 is 18 residues. CDR3: CASRLATTSGENTGELFF. The CDR3 nucleotides are TGTGCAAGTCGCTTAGCGACGACTAGCGGAGAAAACACCGGGGAGCTGTTTTTT.

This sequence joins TRBV9 and TRBJ1-2, with D uncertain. The length of the CDR3 is 12 residues. Per the germline V gene, CDR1 is SGDLS and CDR2 is YYNGEE. V lost 1 base, J lost 6 bases, and 7 bases lay in between. The CDR3 bases are TGTGCCAGCAGCGTATTAGGGCATGGCTACACCTTC. This encodes CASSVLGHGYTF. Combining the CDR3 with reference TRBV9 and TRBJ1-2 gives the whole variable domain DSGVTQTPKHLITATGQRVTLRCSPRSGDLSVYWYQQSLDQGLQFLIQYYNGEERAKGNILERFSAQQFPDLHSELNLSSLELGDSALYFCASSVLGHGYTFGSGTRLTVV.

The chain joins TRBV5-4 to TRBJ2-1; possibly TRBD2 for D (7 bases). Per germline, CDR1 SGHNT and CDR2 YYREEE (reference sequence). Trimming removed 0 bases at V and 7 bases at J, with 17 bases between. CDR3 length: 16 residues. The CDR3 DNA reads TGTGCCAGCAGCTTGGCCCCCCTAGGGGGGGGGAATGAGCAGTTCTTC. The encoded protein is CASSLAPLGGGNEQFF.

The chain links TRBV6-1 to TRBJ1-6, with 11 bases identical to TRBD1. The CDR3 contains 15 residues. From germline, CDR1 is MNHNS and CDR2 SASEGT. Trimming took 1 base from V and 10 from J; bases not matched to a gene: 3. CDR3 sequence (DNA): TGTGCCAGCAGTGAAGATGGGACAGGGGGATCACCCCTCCACTTT. This codes for CASSEDGTGGSPLHF.

The V call is TRBV7-2, the J call TRBJ1-2; 7 bases are shared with TRBD1. The CDR3 sequence is 13 residues long. Trimming at V came to 3 bases and at J to 4 bases, leaving 2 bases not matched to a gene. Per germline, CDR1 SGHTA and CDR2 FQGNSA. The CDR3 DNA reads as TGTGCCAGCAGCTTTGACAGGGTCTATGGCTACACCTTC. Its protein product is CASSFDRVYGYTF. The variable domain in full, completed from reference TRBV7-2 and TRBJ1-2, reads GAGVSQSPSNKVTEKGKDVELRCDPISGHTALYWYRQSLGQGLEFLIYFQGNSAPDKSGLPSDRFSAERTGGSVSTLTIQRTQQEDSAVYLCASSFDRVYGYTFGSGTRLTVV.

This clone has only one observation. V and J are TRBV27 and TRBJ2-1; a possible D gene is TRBD2 (7 bases). The V end was cut by 4 bases, the J end by 8 bases, with 15 bases between. Germline V CDR1 and CDR2: MNHEY, SMNVEV (reference sequence). This CDR3 has 14 residues. CDR3 sequence: CASSWARGADEQFF. The CDR3 DNA is TGTGCCAGCAGTTGGGCACGGGGGGCGGATGAGCAGTTCTTC.